The rows below give T cell receptor beta chains drawn from one sample of a study of glioma-infiltrating T cells after dendritic cell vaccination. Profiled with immunoSEQ multiplex PCR; TCRdb holds only in-frame clones, not every one. Of some 90,000 clones listed, about 81% are singletons. The sequences come from blood, collected after dendritic cell vaccination. These receptors were taken from a human donor with glioblastoma. The CDR3 runs from the conserved cysteine through the conserved F or W. Fields, in order: V gene, D gene, J gene, clone size, CDR3 DNA, CDR3 protein. D genes are given only for firm matches. Clone size is shown for a subset of rows, as once, few, many or a class of expanded clone.

v_gene: TRBV27
d_gene: -
j_gene: TRBJ2-7
abundance: -
CDR3nt: TGTGCCAGCAGTTCACAGACAGGGAGGACCCACTACGAGCAGTACTTC
CDR3aa: CASSSQTGRTHYEQYF

v_gene: TRBV6-1
d_gene: TRBD2
j_gene: TRBJ2-3
abundance: -
CDR3nt: TGTGCCAGCAGTGAAGCGCCTAGCGGGAGAATTTATACGCAGTATTTT
CDR3aa: CASSEAPSGRIYTQYF

v_gene: TRBV21-1
d_gene: -
j_gene: TRBJ2-7
abundance: -
CDR3nt: TGTGCCAGCAGCGAACAGTTCCTGCAGTACTTC
CDR3aa: CASSEQFLQYF

v_gene: TRBV5-6
d_gene: -
j_gene: TRBJ1-2
abundance: -
CDR3nt: TGTGCCAGTAGCGGCGGAACCTATGGCTACACCTTC
CDR3aa: CASSGGTYGYTF

v_gene: TRBV5-4
d_gene: -
j_gene: TRBJ1-2
abundance: -
CDR3nt: TGTGCCAGCTCGTCTGCTCGGGGTGACTATGGCTACACCTTC
CDR3aa: CASSSARGDYGYTF

v_gene: TRBV6-5
d_gene: -
j_gene: TRBJ2-5
abundance: few
CDR3nt: TGTGCCAGCAGTTACGGTCGGAGCGGCCAAGAGACCCAGTACTTC
CDR3aa: CASSYGRSGQETQYF

v_gene: TRBV2
d_gene: -
j_gene: TRBJ1-4
abundance: -
CDR3nt: TGTGCCAGCAGTCGCCCTCAGTATAATGAAAAACTGTTTTTT
CDR3aa: CASSRPQYNEKLFF

v_gene: TRBV4-2
d_gene: TRBD1
j_gene: TRBJ1-6
abundance: few
CDR3nt: TGTGCCAGCAGCCAACCATCCGGGACAGGGGGTTCACCCCTCCACTTT
CDR3aa: CASSQPSGTGGSPLHF

v_gene: TRBV19
d_gene: -
j_gene: TRBJ1-1
abundance: -
CDR3nt: TGTGCCAGTAGTATAGATCCCAGACAGCTGAACACTGAAGCTTTCTTT
CDR3aa: CASSIDPRQLNTEAFF

v_gene: TRBV19
d_gene: -
j_gene: TRBJ1-3
abundance: -
CDR3nt: TGTGCCAGTAGTATCTTATCCCTCTCTGGAAACACCATATATTTT
CDR3aa: CASSILSLSGNTIYF

v_gene: TRBV19
d_gene: -
j_gene: TRBJ1-5
abundance: -
CDR3nt: TGTGCCAGTAGTATAGGTCGGGAGATCAGCAATCAGCCCCAGCATTTT
CDR3aa: CASSIGREISNQPQHF

v_gene: TRBV5-1
d_gene: -
j_gene: TRBJ1-5
abundance: -
CDR3nt: TGCGCCAGCAGCATTGCCGGACAGTTCAATCAGCCCCAGCATTTT
CDR3aa: CASSIAGQFNQPQHF

v_gene: TRBV6-4
d_gene: -
j_gene: TRBJ2-3
abundance: -
CDR3nt: TGTGCCAGCAGGAGATTAGCGGACAGCACAGATACGCAGTATTTT
CDR3aa: CASRRLADSTDTQYF

v_gene: TRBV7-2
d_gene: TRBD2
j_gene: TRBJ2-5
abundance: -
CDR3nt: TGTGCCAGCAGCTTAGTCCGCGGGGGGGCCGCGGAGACCCAGTACTTC
CDR3aa: CASSLVRGGAAETQYF

v_gene: TRBV30
d_gene: -
j_gene: TRBJ1-1
abundance: -
CDR3nt: TGTGCCGGAGTTAGAGTGAGTGAAGCTTTCTTT
CDR3aa: CAGVRVSEAFF

v_gene: TRBV5-1
d_gene: TRBD2
j_gene: TRBJ2-5
abundance: -
CDR3nt: TGCGCCAGCAGCCCTGGACTAGCGGGGGACCAAGAGACCCAGTACTTC
CDR3aa: CASSPGLAGDQETQYF

v_gene: TRBV9
d_gene: TRBD1
j_gene: TRBJ2-5
abundance: -
CDR3nt: TGTGCCAGCAGCGATGGGACAGATGAGTACCAAGAGACCCAGTACTTC
CDR3aa: CASSDGTDEYQETQYF

v_gene: TRBV19
d_gene: TRBD1
j_gene: TRBJ2-3
abundance: -
CDR3nt: TGTGCCAGTAGTACAACGACAGGGTCGGGCACAGATACGCAGTATTTT
CDR3aa: CASSTTTGSGTDTQYF

v_gene: TRBV6-1
d_gene: TRBD1
j_gene: TRBJ1-5
abundance: -
CDR3nt: TGTGCCAGCAGTAACAGGGGGGATAGCAATCAGCCCCAGCATTTT
CDR3aa: CASSNRGDSNQPQHF

v_gene: TRBV19
d_gene: TRBD1
j_gene: TRBJ1-2
abundance: once
CDR3nt: TGTGCCAGCAGACAGGGGCAAAGGGGTGGCTACACCTTC
CDR3aa: CASRQGQRGGYTF

v_gene: TRBV2
d_gene: -
j_gene: TRBJ1-3
abundance: many
CDR3nt: TGTGCCAGCAGTGAAAGCAGGTTGACTGGAAACACCATATATTTT
CDR3aa: CASSESRLTGNTIYF

v_gene: TRBV6-4
d_gene: -
j_gene: TRBJ2-1
abundance: medium-sized
CDR3nt: TGTGCCAGCAGTGACTCTGACAGGTCTGAGCAGTTCTTC
CDR3aa: CASSDSDRSEQFF

v_gene: TRBV7-6
d_gene: -
j_gene: TRBJ2-1
abundance: -
CDR3nt: TGTGCCAGCAGCTTAGGGTGGACTGGGGAATACAATGAGCAGTTCTTC
CDR3aa: CASSLGWTGEYNEQFF

v_gene: TRBV6-5
d_gene: -
j_gene: TRBJ2-3
abundance: -
CDR3nt: TGTGCCAGCAGTTACGGGCCTTCACGCACAGATACGCAGTATTTT
CDR3aa: CASSYGPSRTDTQYF

v_gene: TRBV6-4
d_gene: -
j_gene: TRBJ1-2
abundance: -
CDR3nt: TGTGCCAGCAGTGAAGGGACGGGGGATGGCTACACCTTC
CDR3aa: CASSEGTGDGYTF

v_gene: TRBV19
d_gene: -
j_gene: TRBJ2-7
abundance: -
CDR3nt: TGTGCCAGTAGTATAGATCGAGTTGACTACGAGCAGTACTTC
CDR3aa: CASSIDRVDYEQYF

v_gene: TRBV4-1
d_gene: TRBD1
j_gene: TRBJ1-3
abundance: -
CDR3nt: TGCGCCAGCACATCAGGGGGCGCCTCTGGAAACACCATATATTTT
CDR3aa: CASTSGGASGNTIYF

v_gene: TRBV5-1
d_gene: -
j_gene: TRBJ1-3
abundance: few
CDR3nt: TGCGCCAGCAGCTTGGAAATGGCCGTCTCTGGAAACACCATATATTTT
CDR3aa: CASSLEMAVSGNTIYF

v_gene: TRBV29-1
d_gene: -
j_gene: TRBJ1-1
abundance: -
CDR3nt: TGCAGCGTTCGGGGGGTTGAAGCTTTCTTT
CDR3aa: CSVRGVEAFF

v_gene: TRBV5-1
d_gene: TRBD1
j_gene: TRBJ1-1
abundance: -
CDR3nt: TGCGCCAGCAGCTCAAAGCGGGACAGGGCTACGAACACTGAAGCTTTCTTT
CDR3aa: CASSSKRDRATNTEAFF

v_gene: TRBV2
d_gene: -
j_gene: TRBJ2-5
abundance: -
CDR3nt: TGTGCCAGCAGCCCCCCGGGACTCAAGGATAGGACCCAGTACTTC
CDR3aa: CASSPPGLKDRTQYF

v_gene: TRBV10-2
d_gene: -
j_gene: TRBJ1-5
abundance: -
CDR3nt: TGCGCCAGCACCTATGGACTCAATCAGCCCCAGCATTTT
CDR3aa: CASTYGLNQPQHF

v_gene: TRBV6-1
d_gene: TRBD1
j_gene: TRBJ1-4
abundance: few
CDR3nt: TGTGCCAGCCAGTCGGACAGGGGGTTCGGAAAACTGTTTTTT
CDR3aa: CASQSDRGFGKLFF

v_gene: TRBV5-1
d_gene: -
j_gene: TRBJ2-1
abundance: once
CDR3nt: TGCGCCAGCAGCTCAGGCTGGCAGGGGACCTACAATGAGCAGTTCTTC
CDR3aa: CASSSGWQGTYNEQFF

v_gene: TRBV5-1
d_gene: TRBD1
j_gene: TRBJ1-3
abundance: -
CDR3nt: TGCGCCAGCAGCACATCGACAGGGGGCACCTCTGGAAACACCATATATTTT
CDR3aa: CASSTSTGGTSGNTIYF

v_gene: TRBV2
d_gene: TRBD1
j_gene: TRBJ1-5
abundance: -
CDR3nt: TGTGCCAGCACCCCCCGACAGGGCAGCAATCAGCCCCAGCATTTT
CDR3aa: CASTPRQGSNQPQHF

v_gene: TRBV7-8
d_gene: -
j_gene: TRBJ2-2
abundance: -
CDR3nt: TGTGCCAGCAGCTTAGCCCTAGCGAGGACCGGGGAGCTGTTTTTT
CDR3aa: CASSLALARTGELFF

v_gene: TRBV5-6
d_gene: -
j_gene: TRBJ2-1
abundance: -
CDR3nt: TGTGCCAGCAGGGCGGCGGGCTGGGTTCAGTTCTTC
CDR3aa: CASRAAGWVQFF

v_gene: TRBV15
d_gene: -
j_gene: TRBJ1-2
abundance: -
CDR3nt: TGTGCCACCAGCAGAGATCAGGGCACACGTGGCGGCTACACCTTC
CDR3aa: CATSRDQGTRGGYTF

v_gene: TRBV29-1
d_gene: -
j_gene: TRBJ1-1
abundance: -
CDR3nt: TGCAGCGCGTACGAACAGGGTATGAACACTGAAGCTTTCTTT
CDR3aa: CSAYEQGMNTEAFF

v_gene: TRBV2
d_gene: -
j_gene: TRBJ1-5
abundance: -
CDR3nt: TGTGCCAGCAGTCAGGGAAACGATAATCAGCCCCAGCATTTT
CDR3aa: CASSQGNDNQPQHF

v_gene: TRBV2
d_gene: -
j_gene: TRBJ2-1
abundance: -
CDR3nt: TGTGCCAGCAGTGGATTACGAGGTTTGCACAATGAGCAGTTCTTC
CDR3aa: CASSGLRGLHNEQFF

v_gene: TRBV5-1
d_gene: TRBD2
j_gene: TRBJ2-1
abundance: -
CDR3nt: TGCGCCAGCAGCTTGAGAGAAAAAGCGGGAGGCAATGAGCAGTTCTTC
CDR3aa: CASSLREKAGGNEQFF

v_gene: TRBV4-2
d_gene: TRBD1
j_gene: TRBJ1-2
abundance: -
CDR3nt: TGTGCCAGCAGCCAGAGGGACAGGGAAGATGGCTACACCTTC
CDR3aa: CASSQRDREDGYTF

v_gene: TRBV16
d_gene: TRBD1
j_gene: TRBJ2-5
abundance: few
CDR3nt: TGTGCCAGCACCACAATATCCGGGACAGGGGGCCAGTACCAAGAGACCCAGTACTTC
CDR3aa: CASTTISGTGGQYQETQYF

v_gene: TRBV7-9
d_gene: -
j_gene: TRBJ2-2
abundance: -
CDR3nt: TGTGCCAGCATATCCGTTAACACCGGGGAGCTGTTTTTT
CDR3aa: CASISVNTGELFF